One and the same sample provided the 30 T cell receptor beta chains below, sequenced in a study of chemoradiotherapy in HPV16-positive cancers. The table came from immunoSEQ multiplex PCR; TCRdb's copy has only in-frame clones and leaves some out. Here the sample spans around 4,000 clones, around 94% being singletons. The specimen was tumor tissue, collected from a patient who underwent chemoradiotherapy. The receptors derive from a human donor with HPV-associated anogenital cancer.

The chain links TRBV6-1 to TRBJ1-6; no clear D gene. CDR3 length: 13 residues. V lost 3 bases, J lost 6 bases, and 6 bases lay in between. Germline CDR1 is MNHNS and CDR2 is SASEGT. CDR3 loop: CASSDSFNSPLHF. The CDR3 region has the DNA TGTGCCAGCAGTGACAGTTTTAATTCACCCCTCCACTTT.

The CDR3 DNA reads TGTGCCAGCAGCCAAGGGTCCGATACGCAGTATTTT. This codes for CASSQGSDTQYF. The chain employs TRBV14 and TRBJ2-3; D is unresolved. The V gene's germline CDR1 is SGHDN and CDR2 FVKESK. The CDR3 loop spans 12 amino acids. The germline V and J ends were trimmed by 1 base and 6 bases, with 5 bases remaining between them.

This chain uses TRBV11-2 with TRBJ2-7; 9 bases fit TRBD2. CDR1 is SGHAT and CDR2 is FQNNGV in the germline V gene. Germline trimming cut 3 bases from V and 7 bases from J; bases unmatched to any gene: 16. There are 17 residues in the CDR3. The CDR3 sequence: CASSFGMGSGSVGEQYF. Written as DNA, the CDR3 is TGTGCCAGCAGCTTTGGGATGGGTAGCGGGAGTGTCGGAGAGCAGTACTTC.

The genes are TRBV28 and TRBJ1-1; D is unclear. CDR3 length: 13 amino acids. Between the trimmed V and J ends, which lost 8 bases and 4 bases, there was a span of 14 bases. CDR1 MDHEN and CDR2 SYDVKM come from the germline V gene. Written as DNA, the CDR3 is TGTGCCAGCGATGGGCTAGGGTTCACTGAAGCTTTCTTT. Its protein is CASDGLGFTEAFF.

CDR3 protein: CASSLEAGQASYEQYF. The CDR3 nucleotides are TGTGCCAGCAGCTTAGAGGCGGGACAGGCCTCCTACGAGCAGTACTTC. The chain combines TRBV7-6 with TRBJ2-7; 8 nucleotides align to TRBD1. With V trimmed by 1 base and J by 0 bases, 5 bases remained unmatched. From germline, CDR1 is SGHVS and CDR2 FNYEAQ. CDR3 length: 16 amino acids.

The V gene is TRBV7-2, the J gene TRBJ2-4; 9 positions agree with TRBD2. Trimming removed 5 bases from V and 7 bases from J; junction bases left unmatched: 6. Germline CDR1 reads SGHTA; CDR2 reads FQGNSA. There are 14 residues in the CDR3. CDR3 sequence reads: CASSIAGGRNIQYF. In DNA, the CDR3 is TGTGCCAGCAGCATTGCGGGGGGGAGGAACATTCAGTACTTC. Looking up the rest from reference TRBV7-2 and TRBJ2-4 gives the full variable domain: GAGVSQSPSNKVTEKGKDVELRCDPISGHTALYWYRQSLGQGLEFLIYFQGNSAPDKSGLPSDRFSAERTGGSVSTLTIQRTQQEDSAVYLCASSIAGGRNIQYFGAGTRLSVL.

The genes are TRBV2 and TRBJ2-2; TRBD2 matches at 8 bases. Trimming cost V 3 bases and J 5 bases; bases outside gene matches: 5. This CDR3 has 15 residues. Looked up from germline, CDR1 is SNHLY and CDR2 is FYNNEI. The CDR3 sequence is CASSDGGAGTGELFF. The CDR3 nucleotides read TGTGCCAGCAGTGACGGGGGGGCCGGTACCGGGGAGCTGTTTTTT. The full variable domain, with the rest looked up from reference TRBV2 and TRBJ2-2, is EPEVTQTPSHQVTQMGQEVILRCVPISNHLYFYWYRQILGQKVEFLVSFYNNEISEKSEIFDDQFSVERPDGSNFTLKIRSTKLEDSAMYFCASSDGGAGTGELFFGEGSRLTVL.

The chain joins TRBV4-3 to TRBJ1-3; D not resolved. CDR1 is LGHNA and CDR2 is YSLEER in the germline V gene. CDR3 size: 20 residues. Trimming took off 0 bases at V and 0 bases at J, with 21 bases between the two ends. The CDR3, as DNA: TGCGCCAGCAGCCAAGACGTGCCCATTTCTCAACTAGACTCTGGAAACACCATATATTTT. It yields the protein CASSQDVPISQLDSGNTIYF.

V gene TRBV6-4 combines with J gene TRBJ1-2, with a tentative D call TRBD1 (6 bases). The CDR3 consists of 15 residues. From germline, CDR1 is MRHNA and CDR2 SNTAGT. The germline V and J ends were trimmed by 4 bases and 8 bases, with 20 bases remaining between them. CDR3 region: CASSVSRVDRRGYTF. In nucleotides, the CDR3 is TGTGCCAGCAGTGTGAGTAGGGTGGACAGACGGGGCTACACCTTC.

The V gene is TRBV6-5, the J gene TRBJ2-7; 9 bases are a match to TRBD2. CDR3 length: 14 residues. From germline, CDR1 is MNHEY and CDR2 SVGAGI. The ends lost 6 bases at V and 1 base at J; junction bases unmatched: 4. In nucleotides, the CDR3 is TGTGCCAGCAGAACTAGCGGGCAGTCCTACGAGCAGTACTTC. Its translation: CASRTSGQSYEQYF.

This rearrangement joins TRBV19 to TRBJ2-5, with TRBD2 matching over 8 bases. The junction had 2 bases not matched to a gene; V was cut back by 6 bases and J by 2 bases. This CDR3 is built from 13 residues. Germline V gives CDR1 LNHDA, CDR2 SQIVND (reference sequence). CDR3 DNA sequence: TGTGCCAGTAGCAGACTAGCGCAAGAGACCCAGTACTTC. It translates to CASSRLAQETQYF.

The table lists this clone with a count of one. The chain couples TRBV5-6 to TRBJ1-1; TRBD1 is a possible D gene (6 bases). The germline CDR1 and CDR2 sequences are SGHDT and YYEEEE. Trimming left V 6 bases short and J 5 bases short, with 11 bases between. The CDR3 is made up of 12 amino acids. Here the CDR3 DNA reads TGTGCCAGCACTAACAGGGCTACTGAAGCTTTCTTT. Translation: CASTNRATEAFF.

The chain carries TRBV5-1 and TRBJ2-7, with D unclear. The CDR3 totals 12 residues. V was clipped by 1 base and J by 6 bases, with 8 bases between them. Per germline, CDR1 SGHRS and CDR2 YFSETQ. As DNA, the CDR3 is TGCGCCAGCAGCTTGACGACACTCGAGCAGTACTTC. It yields the protein CASSLTTLEQYF.

CDR3 sequence: CASSRTSGYNEQFF. In DNA form, the CDR3 reads TGTGCCAGCAGCCGGACTAGCGGCTACAATGAGCAGTTCTTC. The V call is TRBV7-8, the J call TRBJ2-1; 10 positions agree with TRBD2. Germline V gene sequence: CDR1 SGHVS, CDR2 FQNEAQ. Trimming cost V 5 bases and J 3 bases; bases outside gene matches: 1. There are 14 residues in the CDR3.

The chain joins TRBV20-1 to TRBJ1-2; D might be TRBD1 (6 bases). V was shortened by 1 base and J by 8 bases, with 8 bases between the two germline ends. The germline V gene has CDR1 DFQATT and CDR2 SNEGSKA (reference sequence). The CDR3 has 11 residues. The CDR3, as DNA: TGCAGTGCTAGAGCAGGGGTCGGCTACACCTTC. Residues: CSARAGVGYTF.

The chain couples TRBV18 to TRBJ2-3; D is ambiguous. The V and J ends lost 1 base and 0 bases respectively, with 11 bases between them. Looked up from germline, CDR1 is KGHSH and CDR2 is LQKENI. This CDR3 has 16 residues. Written as DNA, the CDR3 is TGTGCCAGCTCACCACTCCCTTTAACTAGCACAGATACGCAGTATTTT. Amino acid sequence: CASSPLPLTSTDTQYF.

This chain connects TRBV18 to TRBJ1-1; maybe TRBD1 (6 bases). Deletions cut 3 bases from V and 0 bases from J, with 26 bases between. The germline CDR1 and CDR2 sequences are KGHSH and LQKENI. This CDR3 is 20 amino acids long. This CDR3 reads CASSPLPAGALSSMNTEAFF. For the CDR3, the DNA is TGTGCCAGCTCACCCCTCCCGGCGGGGGCGCTTAGTTCGATGAACACTGAAGCTTTCTTT.

DNA of the CDR3: TGTGCCAGCAGTTTCGGCGGGGGACGTATTTATGGCTACACCTTC. It translates to CASSFGGGRIYGYTF. The genes are TRBV28 and TRBJ1-2, with a weak D call TRBD1 (5 bases). V was pared by 3 bases and J by 5 bases, with 16 bases between. Per the germline V gene, CDR1 is MDHEN and CDR2 is SYDVKM. The CDR3 sequence is 15 residues long.

This chain connects TRBV6-5 to TRBJ1-2; TRBD1 is a possible D gene (6 bases). CDR1 is MNHEY, CDR2 SVGAGI, per germline. Between the trimmed V and J ends, which lost 2 bases and 4 bases, there was a span of 8 bases. The CDR3 spans 13 residues. CDR3 coding DNA: TGTGCCAGCAGTTACGGAGGGGGCTATGGCTACACCTTC. It yields the protein CASSYGGGYGYTF.

The gene calls are TRBV9 and TRBJ1-3, with D maybe TRBD1 (6 bases). V lost 2 bases, J lost 2 bases, and 11 bases lay in between. This CDR3 has 15 amino acids. Germline V gives CDR1 SGDLS, CDR2 YYNGEE. As DNA, the CDR3 is TGTGCCAGCAGCGTGTCGGGGGGCACTGGAAACACCATATATTTT. This gives the protein CASSVSGGTGNTIYF.

V gene TRBV2 combines with J gene TRBJ2-3; D might be TRBD2 (6 bases). Trimming cost V 9 bases and J 0 bases, with 19 bases left between them. Germline CDR1 reads SNHLY; CDR2 reads FYNNEI. The CDR3 extends over 16 amino acids. The CDR3 reads CARSGGKGRSTDTQYF. As DNA, the CDR3 is TGTGCCAGGTCCGGGGGAAAGGGCCGAAGCACAGATACGCAGTATTTT.

This chain links TRBV6-1 with TRBJ2-3; 12 nucleotides match TRBD2. Losses at the gene ends were 1 base for V and 6 bases for J; bases not matched to a gene: 2. The CDR3 is 15 amino acids. From germline, CDR1 is MNHNS and CDR2 SASEGT. The CDR3 DNA follows: TGTGCCAGCAGTGAAGGGACTAGCGGGGTCGATACGCAGTATTTT. Translating it yields CASSEGTSGVDTQYF.

CDR3 sequence: CASSPRPTGELFF. The CDR3 DNA reads as TGCGCCAGCAGCCCCCGGCCCACCGGGGAGCTGTTTTTT. The chain couples TRBV5-1 to TRBJ2-2; D not resolved. V was cut by 4 bases and J by 4 bases, with 8 bases left in between. Germline V lookup: CDR1 SGHRS, CDR2 YFSETQ. The CDR3 spans 13 residues. The full variable domain, completed using reference TRBV5-1 and TRBJ2-2, is KAGVTQTPRYLIKTRGQQVTLSCSPISGHRSVSWYQQTPGQGLQFLFEYFSETQRNKGNFPGRFSGRQFSNSRSEMNVSTLELGDSALYLCASSPRPTGELFFGEGSRLTVL.

V is TRBV7-9 and J is TRBJ2-5; D is unclear. The germline V gene encodes CDR1 SEHNR and CDR2 FQNEAQ (reference sequence). This CDR3 comprises 13 residues. V gave up 5 bases and J gave up 9 bases, with 16 bases separating them. The CDR3 region has the DNA TGTGCCAGCAGCCCACCCATGTTCGGTTCCCAGTACTTC. Translating gives CASSPPMFGSQYF.

A single count supports this clone. The chain links TRBV10-3 to TRBJ1-6; no definite D call. The CDR3 extends over 13 amino acids. Trimming stripped 2 bases from V and 7 bases from J, with 6 bases between. CDR1 and CDR2 from the germline V gene are ENHRY and SYGVKD. The CDR3 coding sequence is TGTGCCATCAGTGAGCTGGGAAATTCACCCCTCCACTTT. As protein: CAISELGNSPLHF.

The rearrangement links TRBV7-2 to TRBJ2-1; D tentatively reads TRBD1 or TRBD2 (5 bases each). There are 17 residues in the CDR3. Trimming took off 0 bases at V and 2 bases at J, with 14 bases between the two ends. CDR1 is SGHTA, CDR2 FQGNSA, per germline. For the CDR3, the DNA is TGTGCCAGCAGCTTAGCGAGGGGCCTTTCTACCTACAATGAGCAGTTCTTC. Encoded protein: CASSLARGLSTYNEQFF. The whole variable domain, remainder taken from reference TRBV7-2 and TRBJ2-1, is GAGVSQSPSNKVTEKGKDVELRCDPISGHTALYWYRQSLGQGLEFLIYFQGNSAPDKSGLPSDRFSAERTGGSVSTLTIQRTQQEDSAVYLCASSLARGLSTYNEQFFGPGTRLTVL.

V usage is TRBV25-1 and J usage is TRBJ2-7; the match to TRBD2 covers 9 bases. Germline V gene lookup returns CDR1 MGHDK and CDR2 SYGVNS. The CDR3 is 17 residues long. The V segment lost 1 base and the J segment 0 bases; nucleotides outside the gene matches: 7. The CDR3 sequence: CASSESAGGGPSYEQYF. The CDR3 region has the DNA TGTGCCAGCAGTGAATCGGCGGGAGGGGGTCCCTCCTACGAGCAGTACTTC.

V and J are TRBV27 and TRBJ2-2, with unresolved D. The CDR3 contains 14 residues. V was trimmed by 5 bases and J by 0 bases, leaving 7 bases between them. Germline assignment: CDR1 MNHEY and CDR2 SMNVEV (reference sequence). The CDR3 loop is CASSMTTNTGELFF. CDR3 in DNA: TGTGCCAGCAGTATGACAACGAACACCGGGGAGCTGTTTTTT.

The chain carries TRBV2 and TRBJ2-2; a possible D gene is TRBD1 (5 bases). Germline lookup yields CDR1 SNHLY and CDR2 FYNNEI. The CDR3 length is 14 residues. Here the CDR3 reads CASRGQGNTGELFF. DNA for the CDR3: TGTGCTAGTCGCGGTCAGGGTAACACCGGGGAGCTGTTTTTT.

The chain recombines TRBV7-2 with TRBJ1-1; 7 nucleotides align to TRBD1. The germline gives CDR1 SGHTA, CDR2 FQGNSA. Trimming cost V 7 bases and J 0 bases; bases outside gene matches: 5. The CDR3 runs to 14 residues. The CDR3 coding sequence is TGTGCCAGCACCCAGGGACAGTTGAACACTGAAGCTTTCTTT. Protein: CASTQGQLNTEAFF.